The rows below give T cell receptor beta chains drawn from one sample of a study of CD8+ T cells in alopecia areata. Data came from immunoSEQ multiplex PCR; TCRdb stores just in-frame clones and leaves some out. The sample lists 180,000 or so clones, 63% occurring once. The source was CD4+ T cells sorted from blood, collected at week 0. The receptors stem from a human donor with alopecia areata. CDR3s include the opening cysteine and the closing phenylalanine or tryptophan. The D gene is left open where the match is weak.

CDR3 | J | D | V
CASSVAPRDTLYGYTF | TRBJ1-2 | - | TRBV9
CASSAPRGRNTEAFF | TRBJ1-1 | - | TRBV21-1
CASSLGGTENTEAFF | TRBJ1-1 | - | TRBV5-1
CSVENGAYEQYF | TRBJ2-7 | - | TRBV29-1
CASSTQTPPRFNYGYTF | TRBJ1-2 | - | TRBV23-1
CAWTGFYGYTF | TRBJ1-2 | - | TRBV30
CSIKTATDTQYF | TRBJ2-3 | - | TRBV29-1
CSVERGGYTF | TRBJ1-2 | - | TRBV29-1
CASSQVRGPSTDTQYF | TRBJ2-3 | TRBD1 | TRBV4-3
CAIRATGSGTEAFF | TRBJ1-1 | TRBD1 | TRBV10-3
CASTRQENSPLHF | TRBJ1-6 | - | TRBV2
CASSQVRGHEAFF | TRBJ1-1 | - | TRBV14
CASSPRQTGPVSGANVLTF | TRBJ2-6 | TRBD1 | TRBV7-2
CASSSGTPTDTQYF | TRBJ2-3 | - | TRBV6-5
CASSLEMGGLGEQFF | TRBJ2-1 | TRBD2 | TRBV7-2
CASGDSRNQPQHF | TRBJ1-5 | TRBD1 | TRBV27
CASSSEYSNQPQHF | TRBJ1-5 | - | TRBV9
CASTLGSSYEQYF | TRBJ2-7 | - | TRBV7-2
CATSRETSEAFF | TRBJ1-1 | - | TRBV15
CSVGQGADTGELFF | TRBJ2-2 | TRBD1 | TRBV29-1
CASSYPRAYRNGYTF | TRBJ1-2 | - | TRBV7-2
CASSSPGKTDTQYF | TRBJ2-3 | - | TRBV11-1
CASSIGPGYTF | TRBJ1-2 | - | TRBV19
CASGSAGQGIGYTF | TRBJ1-2 | TRBD1 | TRBV2
CASSQVTVNTEAFF | TRBJ1-1 | - | TRBV4-1
CASSWGQGTNTEAFF | TRBJ1-1 | - | TRBV27
CASSAKDLQFF | TRBJ2-1 | - | TRBV10-2
CASSLEGQGRYGYTF | TRBJ1-2 | TRBD1 | TRBV5-1
CASSLQSADGYTF | TRBJ1-2 | - | TRBV7-9
CSAGPGQEAFF | TRBJ1-1 | TRBD1 | TRBV29-1
CASRDMSTDTQYF | TRBJ2-3 | - | TRBV19
CASSAAGTGSSGYTF | TRBJ1-2 | TRBD1 | TRBV9
CSVEDLQGAGEQYF | TRBJ2-7 | TRBD1 | TRBV29-1
CASSRGLTEGTDTQYF | TRBJ2-3 | - | TRBV7-9
CATRLGASNYGYTF | TRBJ1-2 | - | TRBV27
CASSLGGTNEKLFF | TRBJ1-4 | - | TRBV27
CAWHPPGTRGYTF | TRBJ1-2 | - | TRBV30
CAWREVNYGYTF | TRBJ1-2 | - | TRBV30
CSVEDLLGSTDTQYF | TRBJ2-3 | - | TRBV29-1
CASSGDSNQPQHF | TRBJ1-5 | - | TRBV2
CASSQEPFVGELFF | TRBJ2-2 | - | TRBV4-3